This T cell receptor (beta chain) derives from a study of metastatic and nonmetastatic thyroid tumors. Study-level information: Malignant and benign thyroid patients had repertoires compared in peripheral blood and tumor or nodule tissue.

Among the patients, none had received any treatment before thyroid surgery. Germline values: CDR1 GTSNPN, CDR2 SVGIG (reference sequence). This CDR3 has 15 residues. Germline trimming cut 3 bases from V and 5 bases from J; bases unmatched to any gene: 6. General study points: Significantly greater TCR beta diversity was reportedly found in malignant thyroid tumors than in benign nodules (in blood and tumor).

In this sample, this clone turned up many times. The antigen remains undetermined. Original data processing: For papillary thyroid cancer, a distant-metastasis classifier was constructed from CDR3 differences observed across clinicopathological groups. TCRdb re-called the PCR reads via MiXCR. The V and J calls reflect TCRdb's pipeline rather than the authors' work. The table lists roughly 41,000 clones, around 17% of them singletons. The receptor was isolated from a female donor with papillary thyroid cancer or a benign thyroid nodule (not recorded which). Some clones in this sample may be carry-over from other donors' samples. The sample consisted of blood. This chain connects TRBV30 to TRBJ2-3, with 12 bases lining up with TRBD2. The CDR3 loop is CAWSGTSGPRDTQYF. The CDR3, as DNA: TGTGCCTGGAGCGGGACTAGCGGGCCCCGAGATACGCAGTATTTT.